The present TCR beta chain was sequenced within a study of blood T cell repertoires in COVID-19. Across the whole study: Acute-phase and convalescent COVID-19 samples originated in the United States, Italy and Spain. Sources were T cells, B-cell-depleted T cells, or PBMCs; the material itself was cDNA or gDNA.

CDR3 length: 13 amino acids. Per germline, CDR1 SQVTM and CDR2 ANQGSEA. After removal of 8 bases from V and 4 bases from J, the junction contained 5 bases not matched to a gene. The repertoire was sequenced with immunoSEQ multiplex PCR; TCRdb's copy has only in-frame clones and lacks some. This sample has nearly 250,000 clones, with roughly 85% found just once. Cohort assignment relied on participant-reported clinical history. The chain recombines TRBV29-1 with TRBJ1-1; TRBD1 aligns across 12 bases. The TCR originated in a woman in her fifties or sixties with acute COVID-19. The specimen was PBMCs or T cells enriched from blood (not recorded which). The CDR3 spells CSLGQGATTEAFF. The CDR3 DNA reads as TGCAGCTTGGGACAGGGGGCGACCACTGAAGCTTTCTTT.